A selection of T cell receptor beta chains follows, all from one sample in a study of T cells after somatic rescue of genetic block. Repertoires were generated with immunoSEQ multiplex PCR, while TCRdb's copy carries only in-frame clones and drops some. The repertoire holds 12,000 or so clones, approximately 72% seen once, with roughly 8.5% in the top ten. Sequencing was carried out using peripheral blood mononuclear cells (PBMCs). These receptors originate from a boy younger than 18. Both conserved end residues are part of each CDR3. Each record gives: V gene, clone size, CDR3 protein. Size tells how often a clone was seen (once, few, many) or the class of an expanded clone, and some rows leave it out.

>TRBV5-1|-
CASSPRDRGVSEQYF
>TRBV5-1|once
CASSLDTPGTYGYTF
>TRBV18|-
CASSPSRGQRTGANVLTF
>TRBV2|-
CASSTGQGDGYTF
>TRBV25-1|-
CASRAGEKLFF
>TRBV28|once
CASWGGGHKNEQFF
>TRBV5-6|-
CASSLIDSSHGYTF
>TRBV5-4|-
CASSIRVAGGADEQFF
>TRBV11-2|-
CASSLGTVQNGYTF
>TRBV4-3|-
CASSQDPRFGYTF
>TRBV6-6|-
CASIPSGVNQPQHF
>TRBV6-1|-
CASSVGLAGVIADTQYF
>TRBV6-5|-
CASSYGVTQETQYF
>TRBV7-9|-
CASSLAGLGLQETQYF
>TRBV7-9|-
CASSLDWARNTEAFF
>TRBV11-2|medium-sized
CASSRGGEQYF
>TRBV5-5|-
CASSLAGVLGTDTQYF
>TRBV7-2|-
CASSRNTGDTIYF
>TRBV18|-
CASSPLSTGGLNTEAFF
>TRBV19|-
CASRQGQGKNIQYF
>TRBV11-2|-
CASSLGPDRVGTEAFF
>TRBV4-3|-
CASSQKGDRRGIEAFF
>TRBV28|-
CASSLWPGGVVKTQYF
>TRBV6-1|once
CASVRASNYGYTF
>TRBV29-1|-
CSVPPTPGDTQYF
>TRBV6-6|-
CASKAGDSYQPQHF
>TRBV28|few
CASSLAYEQYF
>TRBV2|-
CASRGTVSNQPQHF
>TRBV7-9|-
CASSFTTNEKLFF
>TRBV27|-
CASSFDRNSPLHF
>TRBV4-1|-
CASSRGQSYGYTF
>TRBV27|few
CASSPGQGASEQYF
>TRBV5-1|few
CASSLVVASGYNEQFF
>TRBV11-3|once
CASSLQGQYNEQFF
>TRBV27|once
CASSLSQGPPDTQYF
>TRBV7-8|-
CASSSDRGNSPLHF
>TRBV6-5|-
CASSPSWGNSYGQYF
>TRBV19|once
CASSNARRTNTGELFF
>TRBV15|-
CATRNRGNYEQYF
>TRBV4-3|-
CASSQGGGQGRTEAFF
>TRBV11-2|-
CASSLSGTDTQYF
>TRBV7-6|-
CASSLAGTGAITGELFF
>TRBV4-2|-
CASSQESGLGEGLDEKLFF
>TRBV7-9|-
CASSSWDHIYEQYF
>TRBV15|few
CATSRVPLSTEAFF
>TRBV11-1|few
CASSLALDIGEAFF
>TRBV7-2|-
CASSLGGGLSYEQYF